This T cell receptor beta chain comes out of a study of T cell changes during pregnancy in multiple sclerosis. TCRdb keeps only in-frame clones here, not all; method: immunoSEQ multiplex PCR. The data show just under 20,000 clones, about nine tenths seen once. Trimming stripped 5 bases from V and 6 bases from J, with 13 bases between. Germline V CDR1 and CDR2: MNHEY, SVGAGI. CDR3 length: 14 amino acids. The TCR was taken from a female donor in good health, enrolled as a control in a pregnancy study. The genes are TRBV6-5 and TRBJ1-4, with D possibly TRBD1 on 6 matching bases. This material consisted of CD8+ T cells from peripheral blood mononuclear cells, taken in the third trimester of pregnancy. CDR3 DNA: TGTGCCAGCAGTGAACAGGGTCCGTATGAAAAACTGTTTTTT. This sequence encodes CASSEQGPYEKLFF.